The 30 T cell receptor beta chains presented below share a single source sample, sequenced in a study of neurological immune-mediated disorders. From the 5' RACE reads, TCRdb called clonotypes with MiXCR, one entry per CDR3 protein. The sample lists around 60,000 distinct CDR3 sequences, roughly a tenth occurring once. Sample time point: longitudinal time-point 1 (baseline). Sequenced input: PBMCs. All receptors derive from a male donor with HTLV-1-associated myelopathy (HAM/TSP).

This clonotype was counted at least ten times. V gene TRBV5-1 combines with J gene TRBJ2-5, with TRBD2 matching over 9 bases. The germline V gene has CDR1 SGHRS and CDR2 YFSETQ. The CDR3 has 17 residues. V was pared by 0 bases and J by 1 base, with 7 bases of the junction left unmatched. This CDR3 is CASSLGPGGGAQETQYF. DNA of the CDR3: TGCGCCAGCAGCTTGGGCCCCGGCGGGGGGGCCCAAGAGACCCAGTACTTC.

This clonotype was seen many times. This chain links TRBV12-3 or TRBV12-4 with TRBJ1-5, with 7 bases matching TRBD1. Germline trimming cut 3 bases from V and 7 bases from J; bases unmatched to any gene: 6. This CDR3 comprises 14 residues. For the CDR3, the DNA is TGTGCCAGCAGTTTCGAGGGGGCTGGCCAGCCCCAGCATTTT. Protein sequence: CASSFEGAGQPQHF.

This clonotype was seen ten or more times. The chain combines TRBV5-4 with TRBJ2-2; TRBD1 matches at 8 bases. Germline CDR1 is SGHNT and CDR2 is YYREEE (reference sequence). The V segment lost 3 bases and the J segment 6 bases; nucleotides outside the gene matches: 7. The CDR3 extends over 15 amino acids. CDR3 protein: CASSSGQVVPGELFF. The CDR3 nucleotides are TGTGCCAGCAGCTCGGGACAGGTGGTCCCCGGGGAGCTGTTTTTT.

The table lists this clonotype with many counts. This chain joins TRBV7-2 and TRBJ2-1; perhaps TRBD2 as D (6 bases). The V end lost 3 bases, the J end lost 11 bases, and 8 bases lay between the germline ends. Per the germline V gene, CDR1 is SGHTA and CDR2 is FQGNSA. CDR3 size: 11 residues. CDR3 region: CASSLDYQQFF. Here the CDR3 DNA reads TGTGCCAGCAGCTTGGACTATCAGCAGTTCTTC. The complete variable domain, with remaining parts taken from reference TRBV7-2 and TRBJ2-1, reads GAGVSQSPSNKVTEKGKDVELRCDPISGHTALYWYRQSLGQGLEFLIYFQGNSAPDKSGLPSDRFSAERTGGSVSTLTIQRTQQEDSAVYLCASSLDYQQFFGPGTRLTVL.

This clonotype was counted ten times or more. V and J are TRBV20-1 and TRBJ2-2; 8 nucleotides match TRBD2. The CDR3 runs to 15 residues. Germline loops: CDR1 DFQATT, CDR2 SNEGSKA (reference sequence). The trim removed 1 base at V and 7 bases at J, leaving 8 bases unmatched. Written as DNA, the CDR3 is TGCAGTGCTAGAGTCCCGGGGGGGAATAACGGGGAGCTGTTTTTT. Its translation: CSARVPGGNNGELFF.

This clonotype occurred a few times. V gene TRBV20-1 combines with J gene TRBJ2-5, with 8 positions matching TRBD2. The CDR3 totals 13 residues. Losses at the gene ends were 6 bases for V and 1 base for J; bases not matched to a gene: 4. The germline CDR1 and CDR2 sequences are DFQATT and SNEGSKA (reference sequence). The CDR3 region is CSAPRGGQETQYF. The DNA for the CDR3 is TGCAGTGCCCCTCGGGGGGGCCAAGAGACCCAGTACTTC.

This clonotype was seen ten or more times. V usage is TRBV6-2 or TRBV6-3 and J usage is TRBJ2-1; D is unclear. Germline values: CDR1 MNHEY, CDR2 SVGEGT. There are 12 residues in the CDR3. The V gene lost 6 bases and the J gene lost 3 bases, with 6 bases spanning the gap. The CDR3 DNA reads TGTGCCAGCAGGAGGAACTACAATGAGCAGTTCTTC. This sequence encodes CASRRNYNEQFF.

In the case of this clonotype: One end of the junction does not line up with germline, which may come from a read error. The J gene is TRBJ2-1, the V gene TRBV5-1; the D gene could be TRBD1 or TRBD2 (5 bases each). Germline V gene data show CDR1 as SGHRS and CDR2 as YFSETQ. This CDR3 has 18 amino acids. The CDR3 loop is CARSKEAWDPRTYNEQFF. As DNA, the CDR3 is TGCGCCAGAAGCAAGGAAGCTTGGGACCCGCGCACCTACAACGAGCAGTTCTTC.

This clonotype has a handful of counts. CDR3 nucleotides: TGTGCCAGCAGTTTTAACAGGGATAGCGCAGATACGCAGTATTTT. It yields the protein CASSFNRDSADTQYF. V and J are TRBV12-3 or TRBV12-4 and TRBJ2-3; a weak D match, TRBD1 (6 bases). This CDR3 is 15 amino acids long. The V gene lost 3 bases and the J gene lost 4 bases, with 14 bases spanning the gap.

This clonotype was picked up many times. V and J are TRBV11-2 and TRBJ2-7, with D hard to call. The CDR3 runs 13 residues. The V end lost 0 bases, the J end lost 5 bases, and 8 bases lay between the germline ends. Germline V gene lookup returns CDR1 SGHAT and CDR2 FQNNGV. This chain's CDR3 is CASSLDLGNEQYF. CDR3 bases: TGTGCCAGCAGCTTAGATCTCGGCAACGAGCAGTACTTC.

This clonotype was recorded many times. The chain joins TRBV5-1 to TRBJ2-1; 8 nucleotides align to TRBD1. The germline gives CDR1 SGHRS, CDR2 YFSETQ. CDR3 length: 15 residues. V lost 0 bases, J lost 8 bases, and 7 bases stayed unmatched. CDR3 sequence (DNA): TGCGCCAGCAGCTTGGGACAGGGGTTTATCCATGAGCAGTTCTTC. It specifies CASSLGQGFIHEQFF.

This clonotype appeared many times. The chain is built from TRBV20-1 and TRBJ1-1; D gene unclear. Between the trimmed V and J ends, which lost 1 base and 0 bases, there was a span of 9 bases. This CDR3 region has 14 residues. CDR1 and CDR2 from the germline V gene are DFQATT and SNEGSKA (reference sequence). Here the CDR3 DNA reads TGCAGTGCTAGAGTTGCAGGACTGAACACTGAAGCTTTCTTT. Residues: CSARVAGLNTEAFF.

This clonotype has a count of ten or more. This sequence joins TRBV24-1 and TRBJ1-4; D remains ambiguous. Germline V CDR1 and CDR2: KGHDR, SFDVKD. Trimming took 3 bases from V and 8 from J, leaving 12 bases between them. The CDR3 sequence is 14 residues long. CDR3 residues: CATSDEGGPEKLFF. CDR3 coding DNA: TGTGCCACCAGTGATGAGGGAGGGCCCGAAAAACTGTTTTTT.

The CDR3 region is CASSLADGFPYEQYF. CDR3 nucleotide sequence: TGTGCCAGCAGCTTGGCAGACGGATTCCCCTACGAGCAGTACTTC. The chain employs TRBV7-2 and TRBJ2-7; no reliable D call. V was clipped by 3 bases and J by 2 bases, with 14 bases between them. The CDR3 covers 15 residues. The germline V gene encodes CDR1 SGHTA and CDR2 FQGNSA.

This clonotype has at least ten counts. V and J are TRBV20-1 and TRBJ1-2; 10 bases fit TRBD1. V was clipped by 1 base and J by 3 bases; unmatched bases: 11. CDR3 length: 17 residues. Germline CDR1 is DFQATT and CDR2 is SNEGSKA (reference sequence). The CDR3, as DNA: TGCAGTGCTAGAGCCCCGACCTCCGGACAGGGGGACTATGGCTACACCTTC. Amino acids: CSARAPTSGQGDYGYTF.

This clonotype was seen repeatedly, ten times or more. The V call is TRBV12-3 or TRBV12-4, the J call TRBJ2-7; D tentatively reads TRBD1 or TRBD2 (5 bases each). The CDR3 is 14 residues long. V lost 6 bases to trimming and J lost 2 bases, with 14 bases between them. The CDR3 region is CASRDSRDPYEQYF. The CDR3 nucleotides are TGTGCCAGCAGGGACTCCAGGGATCCCTACGAGCAGTACTTC.

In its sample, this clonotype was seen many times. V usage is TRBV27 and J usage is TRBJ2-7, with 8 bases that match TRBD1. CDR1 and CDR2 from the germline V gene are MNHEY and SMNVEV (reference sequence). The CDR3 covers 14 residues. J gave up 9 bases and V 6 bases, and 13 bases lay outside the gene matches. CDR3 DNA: TGTGCCAGCAGGTCATCCGGGACAGGTATTGGGCAGTACTTC. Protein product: CASRSSGTGIGQYF.

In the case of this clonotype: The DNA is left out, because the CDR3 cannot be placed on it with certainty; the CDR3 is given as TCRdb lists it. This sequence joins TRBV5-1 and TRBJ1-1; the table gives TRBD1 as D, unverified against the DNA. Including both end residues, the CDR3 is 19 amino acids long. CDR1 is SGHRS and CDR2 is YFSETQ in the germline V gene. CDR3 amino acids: CASSFYICSAGQPNTEAFF.

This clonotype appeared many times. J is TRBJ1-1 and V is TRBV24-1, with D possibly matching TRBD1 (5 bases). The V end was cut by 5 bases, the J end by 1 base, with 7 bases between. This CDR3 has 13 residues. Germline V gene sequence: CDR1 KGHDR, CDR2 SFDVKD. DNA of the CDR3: TGTGCCACCAGTGTTACAGGGAACACTGAAGCTTTCTTT. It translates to CATSVTGNTEAFF.

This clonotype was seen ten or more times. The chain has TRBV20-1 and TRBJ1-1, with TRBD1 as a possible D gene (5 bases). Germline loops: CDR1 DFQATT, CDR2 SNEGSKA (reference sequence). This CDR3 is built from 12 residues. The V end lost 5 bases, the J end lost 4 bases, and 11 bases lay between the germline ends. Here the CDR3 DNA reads TGCAGTGCTGAAATGGGGGGCACTGAAGCTTTCTTT. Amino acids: CSAEMGGTEAFF.

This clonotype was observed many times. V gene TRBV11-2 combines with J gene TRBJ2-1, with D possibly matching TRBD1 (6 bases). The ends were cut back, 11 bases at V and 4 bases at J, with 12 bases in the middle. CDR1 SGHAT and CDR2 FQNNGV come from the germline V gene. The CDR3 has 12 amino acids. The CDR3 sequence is CAGSTGYNEQFF. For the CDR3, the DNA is TGTGCCGGCTCCACAGGGTACAATGAGCAGTTCTTC.

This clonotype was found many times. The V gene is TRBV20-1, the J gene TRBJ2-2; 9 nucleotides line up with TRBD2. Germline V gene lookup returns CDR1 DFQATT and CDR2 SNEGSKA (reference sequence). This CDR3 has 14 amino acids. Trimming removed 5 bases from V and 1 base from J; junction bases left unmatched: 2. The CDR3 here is CSALTSGNTGELFF. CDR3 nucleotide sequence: TGCAGTGCTTTGACTAGCGGGAACACCGGGGAGCTGTTTTTT.

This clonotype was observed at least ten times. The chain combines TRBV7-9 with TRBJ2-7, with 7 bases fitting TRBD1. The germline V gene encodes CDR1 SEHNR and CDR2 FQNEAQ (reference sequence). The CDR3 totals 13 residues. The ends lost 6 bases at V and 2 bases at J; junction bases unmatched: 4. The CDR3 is CASRPTGTYEQYF. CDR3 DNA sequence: TGTGCCAGCAGGCCGACAGGGACCTACGAGCAGTACTTC.

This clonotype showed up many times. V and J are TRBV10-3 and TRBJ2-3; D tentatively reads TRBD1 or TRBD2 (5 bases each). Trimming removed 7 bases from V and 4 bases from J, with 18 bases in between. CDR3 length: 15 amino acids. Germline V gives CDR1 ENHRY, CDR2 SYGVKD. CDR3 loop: CAITGTVLGADTQYF. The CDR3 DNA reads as TGTGCCATCACTGGGACGGTCCTCGGAGCAGATACGCAGTATTTT.

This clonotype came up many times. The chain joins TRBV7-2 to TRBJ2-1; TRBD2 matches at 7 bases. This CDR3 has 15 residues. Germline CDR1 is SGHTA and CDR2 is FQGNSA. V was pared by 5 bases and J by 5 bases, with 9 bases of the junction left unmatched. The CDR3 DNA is TGTGCCAGCAGCCGGCAGGGAGGGCGGAACAATGAGCAGTTCTTC. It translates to CASSRQGGRNNEQFF.

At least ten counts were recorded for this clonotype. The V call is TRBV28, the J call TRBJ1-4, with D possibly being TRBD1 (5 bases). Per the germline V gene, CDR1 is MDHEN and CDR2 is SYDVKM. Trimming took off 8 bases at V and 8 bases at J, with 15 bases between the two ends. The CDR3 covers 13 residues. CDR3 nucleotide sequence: TGTGCCAGCGGGTTAGCGGGGCGAGAAAAACTGTTTTTT. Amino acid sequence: CASGLAGREKLFF.

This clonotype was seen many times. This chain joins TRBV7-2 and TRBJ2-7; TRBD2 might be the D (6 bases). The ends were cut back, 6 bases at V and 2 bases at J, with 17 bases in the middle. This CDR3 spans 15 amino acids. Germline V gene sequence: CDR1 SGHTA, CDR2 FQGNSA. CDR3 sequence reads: CASRSGLVWPYEQYF. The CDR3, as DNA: TGTGCCAGCAGGAGCGGGCTAGTCTGGCCCTACGAGCAGTACTTC.

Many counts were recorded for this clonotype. The CDR3 here is CASSDFRGGETQYF. CDR3 sequence (DNA): TGTGCCAGCAGTGATTTTCGGGGGGGAGAGACCCAGTACTTC. The chain uses TRBV25-1 and TRBJ2-5; TRBD2 matches 8 bases. With 3 bases clipped from V and 4 bases from J, the junction kept 4 bases outside the gene matches. CDR1 MGHDK and CDR2 SYGVNS come from the germline V gene. The length of the CDR3 is 14 residues.

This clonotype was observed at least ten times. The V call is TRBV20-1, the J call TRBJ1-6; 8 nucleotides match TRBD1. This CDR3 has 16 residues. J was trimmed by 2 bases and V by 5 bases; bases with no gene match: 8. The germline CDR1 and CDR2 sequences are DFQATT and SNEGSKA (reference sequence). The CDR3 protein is CSAPTMTGAYNSPLHF. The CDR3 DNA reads TGCAGTGCTCCAACCATGACAGGGGCCTATAATTCACCCCTCCACTTT.

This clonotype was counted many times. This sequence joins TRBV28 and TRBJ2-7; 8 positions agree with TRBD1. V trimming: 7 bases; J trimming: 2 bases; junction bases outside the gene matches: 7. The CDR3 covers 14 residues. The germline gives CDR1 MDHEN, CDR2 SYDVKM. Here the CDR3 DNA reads TGTGCCAGCAACCTAGAACAGGGGGCCTACGAGCAGTACTTC. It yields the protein CASNLEQGAYEQYF.